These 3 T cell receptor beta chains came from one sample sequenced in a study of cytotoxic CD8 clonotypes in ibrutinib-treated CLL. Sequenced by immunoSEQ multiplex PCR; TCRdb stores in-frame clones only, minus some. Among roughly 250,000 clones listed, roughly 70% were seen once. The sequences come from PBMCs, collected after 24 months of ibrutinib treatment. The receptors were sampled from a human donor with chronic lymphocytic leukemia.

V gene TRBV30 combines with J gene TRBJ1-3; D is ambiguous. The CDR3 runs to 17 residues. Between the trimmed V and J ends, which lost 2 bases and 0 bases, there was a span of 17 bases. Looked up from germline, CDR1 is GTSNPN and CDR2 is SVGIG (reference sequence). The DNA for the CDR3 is TGTGCCTGGAGTCAAAACCGACTTTCCCGCTCTGGAAACACCATATATTTT. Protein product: CAWSQNRLSRSGNTIYF. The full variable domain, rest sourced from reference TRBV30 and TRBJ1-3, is SQTIHQWPATLVQPVGSPLSLECTVEGTSNPNLYWYRQAAGRGLQLLFYSVGIGQISSEVPQNLSASRPQDRQFILSSKKLLLSDSGFYLCAWSQNRLSRSGNTIYFGEGSWLTVV.

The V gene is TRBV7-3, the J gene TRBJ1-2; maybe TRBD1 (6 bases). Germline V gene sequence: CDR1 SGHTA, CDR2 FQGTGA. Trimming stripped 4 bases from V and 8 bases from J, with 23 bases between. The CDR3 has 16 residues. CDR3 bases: TGTGCCAGCAGCTCGGGAGGACCTACCGGGACATCCGGCTACACCTTC. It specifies CASSSGGPTGTSGYTF.

Here the CDR3 DNA reads TGCGCCAGCAGTGTGGCCGGCGGGAGCTCCTACAATGAGCAGTTCTTC. It yields the protein CASSVAGGSSYNEQFF. The genes are TRBV10-1 and TRBJ2-1; 7 bases align to TRBD2. CDR1 and CDR2 from the germline V gene are WNHNN and SYGVQD (reference sequence). The CDR3 totals 16 residues. J was trimmed by 0 bases and V by 4 bases; bases with no gene match: 6.